Each of the 17 T cell receptor beta chains below was sequenced from the same sample in a study of shared clonotypes between healthy human individuals. CD45RO negativity and positive selection for CCR7 defined naive CD8 cells, a population that excluded terminally differentiated effector memory CD45RA+ cells. Produced via immunoSEQ multiplex PCR; TCRdb's table is partial and in-frame only. The table includes around 1.9 million clones, about 92% detected once. The sequencing sample was made of naive CD8+ T cells from PBMCs. These TCRs come from a man between 18 and 29 years old in good health. Some clones in this sample may be carry-over from other donors' samples.

This CDR3 is CASSQTVAPSTDTQYF. In DNA, the CDR3 is TGTGCCAGCAGCCAAACGGTAGCGCCTTCCACAGATACGCAGTATTTT. The chain links TRBV7-9 to TRBJ2-3, with D perhaps TRBD2 (5 bases). Germline V gene lookup returns CDR1 SEHNR and CDR2 FQNEAQ (reference sequence). This CDR3 region has 16 residues. V was pared by 5 bases and J by 2 bases, with 17 bases between.

The chain couples TRBV7-9 to TRBJ2-3; TRBD2 aligns across 11 bases. V shed 5 bases and J 2 bases; nucleotides not matched to a gene: 3. This CDR3 comprises 15 residues. CDR1 is SEHNR, CDR2 FQNEAQ, per germline (reference sequence). CDR3 residues: CASSTTSGTTDTQYF. The CDR3 DNA follows: TGTGCCAGCAGCACGACTAGCGGGACCACAGATACGCAGTATTTT.

V gene TRBV11-3 combines with J gene TRBJ2-7; TRBD1 might be the D (5 bases). With 8 bases removed from V and 7 bases from J, the gap between germline ends came to 15 bases. Germline V gene data show CDR1 as SGHNT and CDR2 as YENEEA. The CDR3 sequence is 12 residues long. CDR3 bases: TGTGCCAGCGCTCTGCCCCCAGGGGAGCAGTACTTC. Translated: CASALPPGEQYF. The complete variable domain, with remaining parts taken from reference TRBV11-3 and TRBJ2-7, reads EAGVVQSPRYKIIEKKQPVAFWCNPISGHNTLYWYLQNLGQGPELLIRYENEEAVDDSQLPKDRFSAERLKGVDSTLKIQPAELGDSAVYLCASALPPGEQYFGPGTRLTVT.

This clone came up once. The chain is built from TRBV11-2 and TRBJ2-3; D gene unclear. Looked up from germline, CDR1 is SGHAT and CDR2 is FQNNGV. V dropped 1 base and J dropped 1 base, with 9 bases sitting between them. The CDR3 is 15 residues long. The CDR3 DNA is TGTGCCAGCAGCTTAGTCATAGGACGCACAGATACGCAGTATTTT. Protein product: CASSLVIGRTDTQYF.

The chain couples TRBV21-1 to TRBJ1-2; the table's TRBD1 call for D was not verified on the DNA. TRBV21-1 is classified as a pseudogene. This CDR3 is 14 amino acids long. The CDR3 nucleotides read TGTGCCAGCAGGGAACGAGACAGGGGAAATGGCTACACCTTC. Translated: CASRERDRGNGYTF.

CDR3 loop: CASSPGRVHRSSYEQYF. CDR3 coding DNA: TGTGCCAGCAGCCCCGGCCGGGTCCACAGGAGCTCCTACGAGCAGTACTTC. The gene calls are TRBV27 and TRBJ2-7; D might be TRBD1 (5 bases). This CDR3 spans 17 amino acids. From germline, CDR1 is MNHEY and CDR2 SMNVEV (reference sequence). V was clipped by 6 bases and J by 0 bases, with 21 bases between them.

The chain employs TRBV5-6 and TRBJ2-4; perhaps D is TRBD1 or TRBD2 (5 bases each). The CDR3 is made up of 13 amino acids. Germline V lookup: CDR1 SGHDT, CDR2 YYEEEE. Trimming cost V 1 base and J 9 bases, with 11 bases left between them. The CDR3 protein is CASSLWGSGIQYF. CDR3 nucleotides: TGTGCCAGCAGCTTGTGGGGGTCGGGCATTCAGTACTTC. The whole variable domain, filled in from reference TRBV5-6 and TRBJ2-4, reads DAGVTQSPTHLIKTRGQQVTLRCSPKSGHDTVSWYQQALGQGPQFIFQYYEEEERQRGNFPDRFSGHQFPNYSSELNVNALLLGDSALYLCASSLWGSGIQYFGAGTRLSVL.

This chain links TRBV11-2 with TRBJ1-1; D remains unclear. The CDR3 has 15 residues. V shed 2 bases and J shed 0 bases, with 10 bases lying between them. Germline V gene lookup returns CDR1 SGHAT and CDR2 FQNNGV. The CDR3 is CASSLTGMLNTEAFF. The CDR3 bases are TGTGCCAGCAGCTTAACGGGGATGTTGAACACTGAAGCTTTCTTT.

The chain has TRBV15 and TRBJ2-1; 7 bases are a match to TRBD1. Germline CDR1 and CDR2: LNHNV and YYDKDF (reference sequence). The CDR3 extends over 15 amino acids. Trimming cost V 0 bases and J 7 bases; bases outside gene matches: 6. The CDR3 sequence: CATSRDSAGGNEQFF. CDR3 nucleotide sequence: TGTGCCACCAGCAGAGATTCAGCAGGGGGAAATGAGCAGTTCTTC.

This clone was picked up a small number of times. Distinct nucleotide sequences in the sample also encode this CDR3. This chain uses TRBV7-2 with TRBJ2-7; no definite D call. Between the trimmed V and J ends, which lost 4 bases and 2 bases, there was a span of 3 bases. The germline gives CDR1 SGHTA, CDR2 FQGNSA. The length of the CDR3 is 11 residues. CDR3 bases: TGTGCCAGCAGCTGGGCCTACGAGCAGTACTTC. Translated: CASSWAYEQYF.

The chain links TRBV29-1 to TRBJ2-1; D is unclear. Germline CDR1 SQVTM, CDR2 ANQGSEA. The length of the CDR3 is 12 residues. Trimming left V 4 bases short and J 2 bases short, with 6 bases between. CDR3 sequence (DNA): TGCAGCGTTGGGGCCCCCTACAATGAGCAGTTCTTC. It yields the protein CSVGAPYNEQFF.

This chain uses TRBV11-2 with TRBJ2-7; D unresolved. V gave up 3 bases and J gave up 4 bases, with 10 bases separating them. The germline gives CDR1 SGHAT, CDR2 FQNNGV. CDR3 size: 13 residues. CDR3 residues: CASSLSTGYEQYF. CDR3 in DNA: TGTGCCAGCAGCTTGTCGACCGGTTACGAGCAGTACTTC.

The rearrangement links TRBV27 to TRBJ2-2, with TRBD2 matching 11 bases. Germline-derived CDR1 and CDR2 are MNHEY and SMNVEV (reference sequence). The CDR3 has 17 amino acids. J gave up 2 bases and V 7 bases, and 9 bases lay outside the gene matches. The CDR3 DNA sequence: TGTGCCAGCATGGGACTAGCGGCTATGAATAACACCGGGGAGCTGTTTTTT. The encoded protein is CASMGLAAMNNTGELFF.

This clone turned up a few times. Other DNA sequences from this sample encode an identical CDR3 as well. V usage is TRBV19 and J usage is TRBJ1-1; TRBD1 matches 7 bases. The CDR3 has 13 residues. The V gene end was trimmed by 6 bases and the J gene end by 4 bases; junction bases not matched to a gene: 5. Germline CDR1 LNHDA, CDR2 SQIVND (reference sequence). The DNA for the CDR3 is TGTGCCAGTAGCCAGGGGGTGGGCACTGAAGCTTTCTTT. Its protein is CASSQGVGTEAFF.

V gene TRBV5-1 combines with J gene TRBJ1-5; D not certain. V was trimmed by 2 bases and J by 3 bases, leaving 6 bases between them. The CDR3 is 13 residues long. CDR1 is SGHRS, CDR2 YFSETQ, per germline. The CDR3 region is CASSFGDNQPQHF. CDR3 coding DNA: TGCGCCAGCAGCTTCGGCGACAATCAGCCCCAGCATTTT. Variable domain in full (rest from reference TRBV5-1 and TRBJ1-5): KAGVTQTPRYLIKTRGQQVTLSCSPISGHRSVSWYQQTPGQGLQFLFEYFSETQRNKGNFPGRFSGRQFSNSRSEMNVSTLELGDSALYLCASSFGDNQPQHFGDGTRLSIL.

Points on this clone: In the same sample, other DNA sequences code for this CDR3. The chain employs TRBV28 and TRBJ2-1; 10 bases are a match to TRBD2. Germline V gives CDR1 MDHEN, CDR2 SYDVKM. The CDR3 totals 15 residues. The V segment lost 5 bases and the J segment 3 bases; nucleotides outside the gene matches: 4. DNA for the CDR3: TGTGCCAGCAGTCTCCGGACTAGCGGCTACAATGAGCAGTTCTTC. It codes for CASSLRTSGYNEQFF.

The gene calls are TRBV28 and TRBJ2-3, with 10 positions matching TRBD2. Trimming cost V 4 bases and J 8 bases; bases outside gene matches: 12. The V gene's germline CDR1 is MDHEN and CDR2 SYDVKM. CDR3 length: 16 amino acids. The CDR3 DNA reads TGTGCCAGCAGTTCGAGGCTAGCGGGAGCCGGTGGTACGCAGTATTTT. Its translation is CASSSRLAGAGGTQYF. The full variable domain, completed using reference TRBV28 and TRBJ2-3, is DVKVTQSSRYLVKRTGEKVFLECVQDMDHENMFWYRQDPGLGLRLIYFSYDVKMKEKGDIPEGYSVSREKKERFSLILESASTNQTSMYLCASSSRLAGAGGTQYFGPGTRLTVL.